Following are 12 T cell receptor beta chains from one sample sequenced in a study of cytomegalovirus exposure and HLA in healthy donors. The method was immunoSEQ multiplex PCR; TCRdb's version includes in-frame clones alone and lacks a portion of them. The sample shows 150,000 to 200,000 clones, around nine tenths of them seen only once. The source material was PBMCs. The receptors stem from a woman aged 30 to 39 in good health and CMV-seronegative.

The CDR3 spells CASRIGQGPYEQYF. CDR3 DNA sequence: TGTGCCAGCAGAATAGGACAAGGCCCCTACGAGCAGTACTTC. This chain connects TRBV6-1 to TRBJ2-7; a possible D gene is TRBD1 (5 bases). CDR3 length: 14 amino acids. Germline values: CDR1 MNHNS, CDR2 SASEGT. Trimming took off 6 bases at V and 2 bases at J, with 14 bases between the two ends.

This clone appeared a few times. The chain carries TRBV11-3 and TRBJ2-7; D not certain. The germline CDR1 and CDR2 sequences are SGHNT and YENEEA. Trimming pared 1 base from V and 3 bases from J, leaving 10 bases between. The CDR3 extends over 14 amino acids. In nucleotides, the CDR3 is TGTGCCAGCAGCTTAGGATCAGGCGACTACGAGCAGTACTTC. This translates into CASSLGSGDYEQYF. The full variable domain, completed using reference TRBV11-3 and TRBJ2-7, is EAGVVQSPRYKIIEKKQPVAFWCNPISGHNTLYWYLQNLGQGPELLIRYENEEAVDDSQLPKDRFSAERLKGVDSTLKIQPAELGDSAVYLCASSLGSGDYEQYFGPGTRLTVT.

This chain links TRBV29-1 with TRBJ2-1; maybe TRBD2 (6 bases). Germline V lookup: CDR1 SQVTM, CDR2 ANQGSEA. The CDR3 is 12 residues long. V lost 8 bases to trimming and J lost 6 bases, with 14 bases between them. The CDR3 coding sequence is TGCAGCTACAGCCGGGGGTCCAATGAGCAGTTCTTC. Translation gives CSYSRGSNEQFF.

The gene calls are TRBV29-1 and TRBJ2-5; 8 nucleotides match TRBD2. The CDR3 is 14 residues long. Germline CDR1 and CDR2: SQVTM and ANQGSEA. After removal of 5 bases from V and 2 bases from J, the junction contained 7 bases not matched to a gene. The CDR3 loop is CSVRSGGGQETQYF. The CDR3 DNA reads TGCAGCGTTCGGAGCGGGGGCGGGCAAGAGACCCAGTACTTC.

The CDR3 loop reads CASSLGGVQGNNSPLHF. Written as DNA, the CDR3 is TGTGCCAGCAGCTTAGGGGGGGTTCAGGGAAATAATTCACCCCTCCACTTT. The chain combines TRBV7-9 with TRBJ1-6, with a possible D match to TRBD1 (5 bases). V was pared by 1 base and J by 5 bases, with 15 bases between. Germline CDR1 SEHNR, CDR2 FQNEAQ (reference sequence). The CDR3 extends over 17 amino acids.

Only one count was recorded for this clone. This rearrangement joins TRBV7-9 to TRBJ2-7, with TRBD1 matching 7 bases. The CDR3 loop spans 14 amino acids. Germline V gene data show CDR1 as SEHNR and CDR2 as FQNEAQ (reference sequence). The junction had 7 bases not matched to a gene; V was cut back by 5 bases and J by 3 bases. The CDR3 loop is CASSLDQGDYEQYF. The DNA of the CDR3 is TGTGCCAGCAGCCTAGACCAGGGGGACTACGAGCAGTACTTC.

The chain carries TRBV18 and TRBJ1-1; D perhaps matches TRBD1 (5 bases). The V gene's germline CDR1 is KGHSH and CDR2 LQKENI. V dropped 3 bases and J dropped 2 bases, with 7 bases sitting between them. The CDR3 runs to 13 residues. CDR3 nucleotide sequence: TGTGCCAGCTCACCGGGGCAAAACACTGAAGCTTTCTTT. Protein product: CASSPGQNTEAFF.

The gene calls are TRBV27 and TRBJ2-5; TRBD1 matches 7 bases. The CDR3 sequence is 16 residues long. The junction had 13 bases not matched to a gene; V was cut back by 4 bases and J by 5 bases. The V gene's germline CDR1 is MNHEY and CDR2 SMNVEV (reference sequence). The CDR3 sequence: CASSSGTALALETQYF. For the CDR3, the DNA is TGTGCCAGCAGTTCCGGGACAGCCCTCGCCCTGGAGACCCAGTACTTC.

A word on this clone: Its ends do not fully match the called genes, so a read error is possible. The J gene is TRBJ1-5, the V gene TRBV19; D gene ambiguous. In germline, CDR1 is LNHDA, CDR2 SQIVND (reference sequence). CDR3 length: 15 amino acids. The CDR3 loop reads CASSRSGLPNPPQHF. CDR3 sequence (DNA): TGTGCCAGTAGTAGGAGCGGACTCCCGAATCCGCCCCAGCATTTT. The full variable domain, in which reference TRBV19 and TRBJ1-5 provide the parts outside the CDR3, is DGGITQSPKYLFRKEGQNVTLSCEQNLNHDAMYWYRQDPGQGLRLIYYSQIVNDFQKGDIAEGYSVSREKKESFPLTVTSAQKNPTAFYLCASSRSGLPNPPQHFGDGTRLSIL.

The gene calls are TRBV6-6 and TRBJ1-5; D is perhaps TRBD1 (5 bases). CDR3 length: 15 amino acids. The germline V gene has CDR1 MNHNY and CDR2 SVGAGI (reference sequence). The V end lost 6 bases, the J end lost 2 bases, and 14 bases lay between the germline ends. In DNA form, the CDR3 reads TGTGCCAGCAGATATTATCAGGGTGGCAATCAGCCCCAGCATTTT. Protein sequence: CASRYYQGGNQPQHF.

The V and J genes are TRBV10-3 and TRBJ1-1; the D is unclear. The length of the CDR3 is 14 residues. Germline CDR1 reads ENHRY; CDR2 reads SYGVKD. V dropped 0 bases and J dropped 10 bases, with 15 bases sitting between them. CDR3 DNA sequence: TGTGCCATCAGTGAGTCGGCAGGTCAGGAGGGAGCTTTCTTT. This gives the protein CAISESAGQEGAFF.

This chain joins TRBV4-1 and TRBJ2-1; 7 bases agree with TRBD1. After removal of 5 bases from V and 3 bases from J, the junction contained 7 bases not matched to a gene. Germline CDR1 is MGHRA and CDR2 is YSYEKL. There are 15 residues in the CDR3. The CDR3 DNA reads TGCGCCAGCAGCATTCCCAGGGGGTTCTACAATGAGCAGTTCTTC. It encodes CASSIPRGFYNEQFF.